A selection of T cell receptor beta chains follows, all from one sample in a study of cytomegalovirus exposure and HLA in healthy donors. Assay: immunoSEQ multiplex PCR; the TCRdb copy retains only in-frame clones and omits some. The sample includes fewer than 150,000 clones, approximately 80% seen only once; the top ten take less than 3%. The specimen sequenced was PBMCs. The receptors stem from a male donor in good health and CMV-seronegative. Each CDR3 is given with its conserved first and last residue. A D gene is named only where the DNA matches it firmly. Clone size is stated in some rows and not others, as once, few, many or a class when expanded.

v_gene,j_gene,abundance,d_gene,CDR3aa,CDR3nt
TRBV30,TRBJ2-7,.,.,CAWSLTGTMFSYEQYF,TGTGCCTGGAGTCTGACCGGGACAATGTTTTCCTACGAGCAGTACTTC
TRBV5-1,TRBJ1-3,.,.,CASSFRGVTGNTIYF,TGCGCCAGCAGCTTCCGGGGGGTAACTGGAAACACCATATATTTT
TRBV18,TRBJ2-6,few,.,CASSPDISGANVLTF,TGTGCCAGCTCACCAGACATCTCTGGGGCCAACGTCCTGACTTTC
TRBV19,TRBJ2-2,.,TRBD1,CASEGGPGELFF,TGTGCCAGTGAAGGGGGCCCCGGGGAGCTGTTTTTT
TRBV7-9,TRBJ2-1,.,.,CASRGQAGFYNEQFF,TGTGCCAGCAGAGGTCAGGCGGGCTTCTACAATGAGCAGTTCTTC
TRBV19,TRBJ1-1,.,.,CASSLQGPGALNTEAFF,TGTGCCAGTAGTCTTCAAGGGCCAGGGGCGTTGAACACTGAAGCTTTCTTT
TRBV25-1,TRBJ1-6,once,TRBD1,CASSGTDNSPLHF,TGTGCCAGCAGCGGGACAGACAATTCACCCCTCCACTTT
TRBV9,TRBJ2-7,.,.,CASSDFIGDEQYF,TGTGCCAGCAGTGATTTTATTGGAGACGAGCAGTACTTC
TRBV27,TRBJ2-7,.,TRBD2,CASSLSSGRGYEQYF,TGTGCCAGCAGCCTTTCTAGCGGGAGGGGCTACGAGCAGTACTTC
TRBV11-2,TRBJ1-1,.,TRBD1,CASSITGTGGTEAFF,TGTGCCAGCAGCATAACCGGGACAGGGGGCACTGAAGCTTTCTTT